This T cell receptor beta chain derives from a study of blood T cell repertoires in COVID-19. Background on the study: From the United States, Italy and Spain came samples of acute and convalescent COVID-19. Sources were T cells, B-cell-depleted T cells, or PBMCs; the material itself was cDNA or gDNA.

The CDR3 runs 15 residues. CDR1 is SEHNR, CDR2 FQNEAQ, per germline (reference sequence). Trimming pared 3 bases from V and 5 bases from J, leaving 14 bases between. The repertoire was sequenced with immunoSEQ multiplex PCR; TCRdb's copy has only in-frame clones and lacks some. The sample yields 100,000 to 150,000 clones, 70% to 75% seen once. Source material: peripheral blood. The clonotype was recovered from a man in his 60s with acute or convalescent COVID-19. This chain connects TRBV7-9 to TRBJ2-1; TRBD2 is a possible D gene (6 bases). The CDR3: CASSFLTGVNNEQFF. CDR3 coding DNA: TGTGCCAGCAGCTTTCTAACGGGAGTAAACAATGAGCAGTTCTTC.